The TCR beta chain described here comes from a study of human T cells and chemical hapten exposure. After removal of 6 bases from V and 5 bases from J, the junction contained 20 bases not matched to a gene. CDR1 and CDR2 from the germline V gene are SQVTM and ANQGSEA. The CDR3 loop spans 17 amino acids. The time point was: patch test 2, 6 weeks after DPC sensitization. Treatment denoted: therapeutic diphenylcyclopropenone sensitization with weekly scalp DPC. Donors, patients with alopecia ranging from 18 to 70 years old and judged suitable for DPC, provided samples. Findings and caveats of the study: Donors had alopecia, so their immune response may differ from healthy people's. Clustering by CDR3 similarity yielded significantly more large clusters from expanded TCRs than controls.

Individual cDNA molecules in this library carried unique molecular identifiers. A single record per CDR3 protein comes from TCRdb applying MiXCR to the RACE reads. The sample holds 65,000 to 95,000 distinct CDR3 sequences, 5% to 8.5% seen once. The table lists this clonotype with many counts. Its antigen remains unidentified. The V and J genes are TRBV29-1 and TRBJ1-2; 8 bases are a match to TRBD1. The source is a woman in her thirties with alopecia areata. Some clones in this sample may be carry-over from other donors' samples. The sample was whole blood, taken in connection with sensitization to the hapten diphenylcyclopropenone (DPC). DNA of the CDR3: TGCAGCGTAACACGCGTGGGGGCAGGGGGCGCGGGATATGGCTACACCTTC. Translating it yields CSVTRVGAGGAGYGYTF.